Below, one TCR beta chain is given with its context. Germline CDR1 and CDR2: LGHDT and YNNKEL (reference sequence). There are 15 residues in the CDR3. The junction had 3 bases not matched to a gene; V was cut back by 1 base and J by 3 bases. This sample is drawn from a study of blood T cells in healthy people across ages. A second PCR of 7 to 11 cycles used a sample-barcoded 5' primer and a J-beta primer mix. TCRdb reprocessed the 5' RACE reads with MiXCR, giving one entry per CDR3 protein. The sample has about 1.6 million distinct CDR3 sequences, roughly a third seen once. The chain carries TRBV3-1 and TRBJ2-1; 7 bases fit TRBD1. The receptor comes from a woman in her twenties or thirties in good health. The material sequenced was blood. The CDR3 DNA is TGTGCCAGCAGCCAAGGACAGGGTGTCTACAATGAGCAGTTCTTC. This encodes CASSQGQGVYNEQFF.